This entry is about one T cell receptor (beta chain). The sample is drawn from a study of T-cell reconstitution after alpha-beta-depleted transplantation in children. V was cut by 6 bases and J by 5 bases, with 20 bases left in between. This CDR3 has 15 amino acids. Germline V CDR1 and CDR2: MNHNS, SASEGT. This sample's TCRbeta library carried unique molecular identifier barcodes. TCRdb re-called the PCR reads with MiXCR, one entry per CDR3 protein. The data contain more than 400,000 distinct CDR3 sequences, 9.5% to 12% of them singletons. Sequenced here: PBMCs, mostly from graft donor cells, sampled 180 days after TCRalphabeta/CD19-depleted stem cell transplant. The sequence derives from a female patient between 2 and 15 years old who had a stem cell transplant for aplastic anemia, so the T cells may come from the graft donor. This chain uses TRBV6-1 with TRBJ2-7; tentatively, D is TRBD1 (6 bases). CDR3 in amino acids: CASSQPGSGEDEQYF. The CDR3 DNA reads as TGTGCCAGCAGCCAGCCCGGGTCAGGGGAAGACGAGCAGTACTTC.